The rows below give T cell receptor beta chains drawn from one sample of a study of blood T cells in healthy people across ages. TCRdb used MiXCR to reprocess the 5' RACE reads, holding one entry per CDR3 protein. In the table there are around 1,100,000 distinct CDR3 sequences, around two fifths of which are singletons. The sample taken for sequencing was blood. The receptors derive from a man between 18 and 35 years old in good health. CDR3s leave out the opening cysteine and the closing phenylalanine or tryptophan.

j_gene	v_gene	CDR3aa
.	TRBV20-1	SASEESSYNEQY
TRBJ1-1	TRBV5-1	ASSLRGDLGSAEAF
TRBJ1-2	TRBV30	AGTDRNYGYT
TRBJ1-4	TRBV12-3/TRBV12-4	ASTLGGGDNEKLF
.	TRBV6-2/TRBV6-3	ASQGWSSYNEQY
TRBJ1-2	TRBV20-1	SARDSLRSDGYT
TRBJ2-7	TRBV20-1	SAAKRGRQREQY
TRBJ1-4	TRBV7-9	ASSLEADMGGEKLF
TRBJ2-1	TRBV6-2/TRBV6-3	ASAIQGNPYNEQF
TRBJ1-1	TRBV27	ASRGGRPEAF
TRBJ1-1	TRBV6-6	ASTGRGTEAF
TRBJ2-7	TRBV20-1	SAHRGSTYEQY
TRBJ2-3	TRBV4-3	ASRQTTSTDTQY
TRBJ1-1	TRBV12-3/TRBV12-4	ASISIGRTVEAF
TRBJ2-5	TRBV10-3	AISETTQETQY
TRBJ2-3	TRBV6-5	ASRLQGPSTDTRY
TRBJ1-1	TRBV5-1	ASSTGQANTEAF
TRBJ2-5	TRBV7-2	ASSSYRIGYQETQY
TRBJ2-3	TRBV4-1	ASSQEGHRDTDTQY
TRBJ1-4	TRBV27	ASSLYRGRGNEKLF
TRBJ2-1	TRBV29-1	SVEGLAGAYNEQF
TRBJ1-1	TRBV20-1	SAREPLKGNTEAF
.	TRBV9	ASSVGPPSSEQY
TRBJ1-6	TRBV9	ASSVTGSPLH
TRBJ2-5	TRBV7-9	ASTLDRQQETQY